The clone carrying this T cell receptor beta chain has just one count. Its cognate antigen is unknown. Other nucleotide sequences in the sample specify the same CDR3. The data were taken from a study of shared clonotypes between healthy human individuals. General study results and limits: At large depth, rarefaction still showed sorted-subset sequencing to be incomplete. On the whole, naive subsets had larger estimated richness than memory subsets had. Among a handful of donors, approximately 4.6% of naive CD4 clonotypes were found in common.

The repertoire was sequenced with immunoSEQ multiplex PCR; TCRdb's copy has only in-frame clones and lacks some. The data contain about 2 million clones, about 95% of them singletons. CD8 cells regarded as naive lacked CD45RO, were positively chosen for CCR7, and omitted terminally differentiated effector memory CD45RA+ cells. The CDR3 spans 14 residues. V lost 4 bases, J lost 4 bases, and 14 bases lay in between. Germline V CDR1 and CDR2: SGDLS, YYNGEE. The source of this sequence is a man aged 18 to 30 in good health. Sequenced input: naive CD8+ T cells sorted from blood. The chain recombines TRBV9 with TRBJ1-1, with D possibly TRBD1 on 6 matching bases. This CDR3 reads CASSSTGAGTEAFF. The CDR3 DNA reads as TGTGCCAGCAGCTCAACGGGGGCGGGCACTGAAGCTTTCTTT. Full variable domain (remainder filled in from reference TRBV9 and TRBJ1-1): DSGVTQTPKHLITATGQRVTLRCSPRSGDLSVYWYQQSLDQGLQFLIQYYNGEERAKGNILERFSAQQFPDLHSELNLSSLELGDSALYFCASSSTGAGTEAFFGQGTRLTVV.